These T cell receptor beta chains were read from a single sample in a study of shared clonotypes between healthy human individuals. Profiled with immunoSEQ multiplex PCR; TCRdb holds only in-frame clones, not every one. The data contain roughly 500,000 clones, approximately 94% of them singletons. Specimen: naive CD4+ T cells sorted from blood. Receptors originate from a woman in her 30s in good health. Both conserved end residues are part of each CDR3. Fields, in order: clone size, V gene, D gene, J gene, CDR3 DNA, CDR3 protein. The D gene is left open where the match is weak. Size is stated for part of the rows, as once, few or many counts, or as a class when the clone is expanded.

clone size: .; V gene: TRBV6-1; D gene: .; J gene: TRBJ2-7; CDR3 DNA: TGTGCCAGCAGTGAATTAGGGAAGGACGAGCAGTACTTC; CDR3 protein: CASSELGKDEQYF
clone size: .; V gene: TRBV18; D gene: .; J gene: TRBJ2-1; CDR3 DNA: TGTGCCAGCTCACCGGGCTCAAGCTCCTACAATGAGCAGTTCTTC; CDR3 protein: CASSPGSSSYNEQFF
clone size: .; V gene: TRBV10-1; D gene: .; J gene: TRBJ2-3; CDR3 DNA: TGCGCCAGCAGTGAGAGGGGAGATACGCAGTATTTT; CDR3 protein: CASSERGDTQYF
clone size: .; V gene: TRBV11-2; D gene: .; J gene: TRBJ1-1; CDR3 DNA: TGTGCCAGCAGCTCGGGGCCGGGTCTGAACACTGAAGCTTTCTTT; CDR3 protein: CASSSGPGLNTEAFF
clone size: .; V gene: TRBV6-1; D gene: TRBD1; J gene: TRBJ1-1; CDR3 DNA: TGTGCCAGCAGATGGACAGGGAACACTGAAGCTTTCTTT; CDR3 protein: CASRWTGNTEAFF
clone size: .; V gene: TRBV28; D gene: .; J gene: TRBJ2-2; CDR3 DNA: TGTGCCAGCAGCTACACGTCGGGAGTGTTCACCGGGGAGCTGTTTTTT; CDR3 protein: CASSYTSGVFTGELFF
clone size: .; V gene: TRBV6-5; D gene: .; J gene: TRBJ1-2; CDR3 DNA: TGTGCCAGCAGGCGGGGAGTTGGGACGGAGAGACGGACCTTC; CDR3 protein: CASRRGVGTERRTF
clone size: .; V gene: TRBV13; D gene: TRBD1; J gene: TRBJ2-7; CDR3 DNA: TGTGCCAGCCTGGGACAGGGGGCCTACGAGCAGTACTTC; CDR3 protein: CASLGQGAYEQYF
clone size: .; V gene: TRBV18; D gene: .; J gene: TRBJ2-7; CDR3 DNA: TGTGCCAGCTCACCAAATCGCTACGAGCAGTACTTC; CDR3 protein: CASSPNRYEQYF
clone size: few; V gene: TRBV30; D gene: TRBD1; J gene: TRBJ1-5; CDR3 DNA: TGTGCCTGGAGTGCGCAGGACAGGGGTAATCAGCCCCAGCATTTT; CDR3 protein: CAWSAQDRGNQPQHF
clone size: .; V gene: TRBV19; D gene: .; J gene: TRBJ2-7; CDR3 DNA: TGTGCCAGTAGTCCCCCGCGGGGCCTTGGCTACGAGCAGTACTTC; CDR3 protein: CASSPPRGLGYEQYF
clone size: .; V gene: TRBV28; D gene: .; J gene: TRBJ1-3; CDR3 DNA: TGTGCCAGCAGTTTCCCGACCGTCCACTCTGGAAACACCATATATTTT; CDR3 protein: CASSFPTVHSGNTIYF
clone size: .; V gene: TRBV13; D gene: .; J gene: TRBJ1-1; CDR3 DNA: TGTGCCAGCAGCTATGACCGGCTAAACACTGAAGCTTTCTTT; CDR3 protein: CASSYDRLNTEAFF
clone size: .; V gene: TRBV28; D gene: TRBD1; J gene: TRBJ2-7; CDR3 DNA: TGTGCCAGCAGTCGCGGGACAGGTGTGCCCTACGAGCAGTACTTC; CDR3 protein: CASSRGTGVPYEQYF
clone size: .; V gene: TRBV27; D gene: TRBD2; J gene: TRBJ2-7; CDR3 DNA: TGTGCCAGCAGTTCCCTAGCGGGAGAAGCCCAGGAGTACTTC; CDR3 protein: CASSSLAGEAQEYF
clone size: .; V gene: TRBV25-1; D gene: TRBD2; J gene: TRBJ2-1; CDR3 DNA: TGTGCCAGCAGTGAATCCAGCGGGAGGGCAGTAGATGAGCAGTTCTTC; CDR3 protein: CASSESSGRAVDEQFF
clone size: .; V gene: TRBV23-1; D gene: .; J gene: TRBJ2-2; CDR3 DNA: TGCGCCAGCAGTCCGTCTAGGGGCTTTGGCACCGGGGAGCTGTTTTTT; CDR3 protein: CASSPSRGFGTGELFF
clone size: .; V gene: TRBV7-2; D gene: .; J gene: TRBJ2-3; CDR3 DNA: TGTGCCAGCAGCTTGGGACGGACAGATACGCAGTATTTT; CDR3 protein: CASSLGRTDTQYF
clone size: .; V gene: TRBV10-3; D gene: .; J gene: TRBJ1-1; CDR3 DNA: TGTGCCATCAGTGAGTCGAAGCGGTACACTGAAGCTTTCTTT; CDR3 protein: CAISESKRYTEAFF
clone size: .; V gene: TRBV28; D gene: .; J gene: TRBJ1-2; CDR3 DNA: TGTGCCAGCAGTTTGCACCGGCCTGAGGGCGGCTACACCTTC; CDR3 protein: CASSLHRPEGGYTF
clone size: .; V gene: TRBV6-5; D gene: TRBD2; J gene: TRBJ2-7; CDR3 DNA: TGTGCCAGCAGTTACGCGGGACTAGCGGGACACGAGCAGTACTTC; CDR3 protein: CASSYAGLAGHEQYF
clone size: .; V gene: TRBV12-5; D gene: .; J gene: TRBJ2-2; CDR3 DNA: TGTGCTAGTGGTCTAGGACCAAACACCGGGGAGCTGTTTTTT; CDR3 protein: CASGLGPNTGELFF
clone size: once; V gene: TRBV7-9; D gene: .; J gene: TRBJ2-6; CDR3 DNA: TGTGCCAGCAGCTTTCTCACAGGGCTCGGGGCCAACGTCCTGACTTTC; CDR3 protein: CASSFLTGLGANVLTF
clone size: .; V gene: TRBV28; D gene: TRBD2; J gene: TRBJ2-1; CDR3 DNA: TGTGCCAGCAGTTCCAGCGGGAGCTATAATGAGCAGTTCTTC; CDR3 protein: CASSSSGSYNEQFF
clone size: .; V gene: TRBV10-1; D gene: TRBD2; J gene: TRBJ2-7; CDR3 DNA: TGCGCCAGCAGTGAGTCGACTCTAGCGGGAGGAATTTCCGAGCAGTACTTC; CDR3 protein: CASSESTLAGGISEQYF
clone size: once; V gene: TRBV2; D gene: .; J gene: TRBJ2-1; CDR3 DNA: TGTGCCAGCAGTCCGCAGGACAATGAGCAGTTCTTC; CDR3 protein: CASSPQDNEQFF
clone size: .; V gene: TRBV6-1; D gene: .; J gene: TRBJ1-5; CDR3 DNA: TGTGCCACCCGGACGGGGGATCAGCCCCAGCATTTT; CDR3 protein: CATRTGDQPQHF
clone size: .; V gene: TRBV28; D gene: .; J gene: TRBJ2-7; CDR3 DNA: TGTGCCAGCAATGGGTCAGGGCGAGCCGGACTCTACGAGCAGTACTTC; CDR3 protein: CASNGSGRAGLYEQYF
clone size: .; V gene: TRBV5-1; D gene: TRBD2; J gene: TRBJ2-7; CDR3 DNA: TGCGCCAGCAGCTTGGCCGGGGGGAGCGGTTACGAGCAGTACTTC; CDR3 protein: CASSLAGGSGYEQYF
clone size: .; V gene: TRBV7-6; D gene: .; J gene: TRBJ1-2; CDR3 DNA: TGTGCCAGCAGCTTGGTCGGGGGCCGGGGCTACACCTTC; CDR3 protein: CASSLVGGRGYTF
clone size: .; V gene: TRBV6-5; D gene: .; J gene: TRBJ1-5; CDR3 DNA: TGTGCCAGCAGTTTCCAGGGAGACCAGCCCCAGCATTTT; CDR3 protein: CASSFQGDQPQHF
clone size: .; V gene: TRBV7-9; D gene: .; J gene: TRBJ2-7; CDR3 DNA: TGTGCCAGCAGCCCCCGGACCAGTAGGTACGAGCAGTACTTC; CDR3 protein: CASSPRTSRYEQYF
clone size: .; V gene: TRBV28; D gene: .; J gene: TRBJ2-3; CDR3 DNA: TGTGCCAGCAGTTTACGGAGCGGACACACAGATACGCAGTATTTT; CDR3 protein: CASSLRSGHTDTQYF
clone size: .; V gene: TRBV5-1; D gene: TRBD2; J gene: TRBJ2-3; CDR3 DNA: TGCGCCAGCAGTAGACCGGGACTAGCGGGGCCCCGCACAGATACGCAGTATTTT; CDR3 protein: CASSRPGLAGPRTDTQYF
clone size: .; V gene: TRBV5-6; D gene: .; J gene: TRBJ2-2; CDR3 DNA: TGTGCCAGCAGCTTGATGCCAGGGAAGAACACCGGGGAGCTGTTTTTT; CDR3 protein: CASSLMPGKNTGELFF
clone size: .; V gene: TRBV11-2; D gene: .; J gene: TRBJ2-1; CDR3 DNA: TGTGCCAGCAGCTTAGAAGCTTGGTCCCGCGGGCCCTACAATGAGCAGTTCTTC; CDR3 protein: CASSLEAWSRGPYNEQFF
clone size: .; V gene: TRBV18; D gene: .; J gene: TRBJ2-3; CDR3 DNA: TGTGCCAGCTCACCAGGGATTCTGAGCACAGATACGCAGTATTTT; CDR3 protein: CASSPGILSTDTQYF
clone size: .; V gene: TRBV2; D gene: TRBD1; J gene: TRBJ2-1; CDR3 DNA: TGTGCCAGCACACCGGACAGGGGGGTTTACAATGAGCAGTTCTTC; CDR3 protein: CASTPDRGVYNEQFF
clone size: .; V gene: TRBV7-9; D gene: TRBD2; J gene: TRBJ2-1; CDR3 DNA: TGTGCCAGCAGCCCGGGGACTAGCGGGACGGGGAATGAGCAGTTCTTC; CDR3 protein: CASSPGTSGTGNEQFF
clone size: .; V gene: TRBV19; D gene: .; J gene: TRBJ1-4; CDR3 DNA: TGTGCCAGTAGTCCAACCCCGTCGGTATCTAATGAAAAACTGTTTTTT; CDR3 protein: CASSPTPSVSNEKLFF
clone size: .; V gene: TRBV11-2; D gene: .; J gene: TRBJ2-7; CDR3 DNA: TGTGCCAGCAGCCCTGACTCCTACGAGCAGTACTTC; CDR3 protein: CASSPDSYEQYF
clone size: .; V gene: TRBV28; D gene: TRBD1; J gene: TRBJ1-2; CDR3 DNA: TGTGCCAGCATCTTCCAGGGACAGGGAGACTATGGCTACACCTTC; CDR3 protein: CASIFQGQGDYGYTF
clone size: .; V gene: TRBV7-9; D gene: .; J gene: TRBJ1-5; CDR3 DNA: TGTGCCAGCAGCTATACAGGGTTTCCTCAGCCCCAGCATTTT; CDR3 protein: CASSYTGFPQPQHF
clone size: .; V gene: TRBV7-2; D gene: TRBD2; J gene: TRBJ2-7; CDR3 DNA: TGTGCCAGCAGCTTAATGCGGGCCCTCATAGCGGGAGCTCCCTACGAGCAGTACTTC; CDR3 protein: CASSLMRALIAGAPYEQYF
clone size: .; V gene: TRBV11-2; D gene: TRBD1; J gene: TRBJ1-2; CDR3 DNA: TGTGCCAGCAGCTTTAGGGACAGCCACCAAAACTATGGCTACACCTTC; CDR3 protein: CASSFRDSHQNYGYTF
clone size: .; V gene: TRBV10-3; D gene: TRBD1; J gene: TRBJ2-7; CDR3 DNA: TGTGCCATCAGTGATTGGGACAGGGGCTACGAGCAGTACTTC; CDR3 protein: CAISDWDRGYEQYF
clone size: once; V gene: TRBV29-1; D gene: TRBD2; J gene: TRBJ2-7; CDR3 DNA: TGCAGCGTTAGACTAGCGGTCACCTACGAGCAGTACTTC; CDR3 protein: CSVRLAVTYEQYF
clone size: .; V gene: TRBV11-2; D gene: .; J gene: TRBJ1-2; CDR3 DNA: TGTGCCAGCAGCTCAAGGACGGGCTCGGATGGCTACACCTTC; CDR3 protein: CASSSRTGSDGYTF
clone size: .; V gene: TRBV4-1; D gene: .; J gene: TRBJ2-7; CDR3 DNA: TGCGCCAGCAGCGGAGGACCTGGGGCTGGAAACTACGAGCAGTACTTC; CDR3 protein: CASSGGPGAGNYEQYF
clone size: .; V gene: TRBV19; D gene: TRBD1; J gene: TRBJ2-7; CDR3 DNA: TGTGCCAGTAGTCGGGCTGACGGGACAGGGGTGTACGAGCAGTACTTC; CDR3 protein: CASSRADGTGVYEQYF
clone size: .; V gene: TRBV5-1; D gene: .; J gene: TRBJ2-7; CDR3 DNA: TGCGCCAGCAGCTCTGGACTTAGCTCCTACGAGCAGTACTTC; CDR3 protein: CASSSGLSSYEQYF
clone size: .; V gene: TRBV19; D gene: .; J gene: TRBJ1-5; CDR3 DNA: TGTGCCAGTAGTATAGTTCAGGGGAATCAGCCCCAGCATTTT; CDR3 protein: CASSIVQGNQPQHF
clone size: .; V gene: TRBV28; D gene: TRBD1; J gene: TRBJ2-6; CDR3 DNA: TGTGCCAGCGTATCCAGGGGGCCTGGGGCCAACGTCCTGACTTTC; CDR3 protein: CASVSRGPGANVLTF